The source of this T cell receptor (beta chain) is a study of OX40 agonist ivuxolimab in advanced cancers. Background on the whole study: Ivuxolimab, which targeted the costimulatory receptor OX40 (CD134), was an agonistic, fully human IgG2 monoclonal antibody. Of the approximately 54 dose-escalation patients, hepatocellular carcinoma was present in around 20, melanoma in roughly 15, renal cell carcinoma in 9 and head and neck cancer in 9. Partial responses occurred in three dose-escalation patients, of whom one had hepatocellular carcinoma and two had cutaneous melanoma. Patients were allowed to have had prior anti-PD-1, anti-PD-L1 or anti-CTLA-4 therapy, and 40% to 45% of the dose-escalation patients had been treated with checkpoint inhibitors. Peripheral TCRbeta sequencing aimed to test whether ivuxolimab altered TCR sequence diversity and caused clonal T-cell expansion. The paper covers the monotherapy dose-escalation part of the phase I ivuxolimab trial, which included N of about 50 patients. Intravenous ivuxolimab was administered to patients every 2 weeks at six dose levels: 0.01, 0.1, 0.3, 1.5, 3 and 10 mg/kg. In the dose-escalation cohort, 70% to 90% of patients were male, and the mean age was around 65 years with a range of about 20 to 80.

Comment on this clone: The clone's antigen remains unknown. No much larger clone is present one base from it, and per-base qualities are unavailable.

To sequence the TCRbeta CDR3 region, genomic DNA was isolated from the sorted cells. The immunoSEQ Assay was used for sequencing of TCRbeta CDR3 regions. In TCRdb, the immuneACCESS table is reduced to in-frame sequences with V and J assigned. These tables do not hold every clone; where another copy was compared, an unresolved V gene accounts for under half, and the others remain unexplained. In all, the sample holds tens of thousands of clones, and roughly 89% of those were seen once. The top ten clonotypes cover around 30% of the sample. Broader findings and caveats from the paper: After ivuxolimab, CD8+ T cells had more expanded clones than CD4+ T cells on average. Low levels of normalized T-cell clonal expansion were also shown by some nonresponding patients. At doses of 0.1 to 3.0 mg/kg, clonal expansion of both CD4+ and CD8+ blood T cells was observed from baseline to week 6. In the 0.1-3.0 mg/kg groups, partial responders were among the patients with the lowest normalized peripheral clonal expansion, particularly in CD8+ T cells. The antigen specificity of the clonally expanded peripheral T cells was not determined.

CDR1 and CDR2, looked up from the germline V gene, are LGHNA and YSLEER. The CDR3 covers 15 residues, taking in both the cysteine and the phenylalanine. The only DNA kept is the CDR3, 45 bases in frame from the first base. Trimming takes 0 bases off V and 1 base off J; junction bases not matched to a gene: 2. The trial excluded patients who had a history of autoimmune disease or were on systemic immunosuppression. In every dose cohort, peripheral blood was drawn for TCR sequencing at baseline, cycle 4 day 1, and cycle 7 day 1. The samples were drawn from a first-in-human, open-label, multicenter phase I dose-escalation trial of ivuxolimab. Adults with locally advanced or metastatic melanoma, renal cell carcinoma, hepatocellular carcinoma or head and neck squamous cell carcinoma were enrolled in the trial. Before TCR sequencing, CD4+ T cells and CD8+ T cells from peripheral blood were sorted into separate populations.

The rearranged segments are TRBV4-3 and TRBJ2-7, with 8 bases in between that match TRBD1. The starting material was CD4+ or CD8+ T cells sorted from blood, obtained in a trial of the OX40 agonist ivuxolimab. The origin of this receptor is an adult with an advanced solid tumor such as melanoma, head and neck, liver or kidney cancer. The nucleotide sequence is TGCGCCAGCAGCCAAGAAGACAGGGGATCCTACGAGCAGTACTTC. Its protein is CASSQEDRGSYEQYF.